This T cell receptor (beta chain) was retrieved from a study of identical twins. General study results and limits: There was more out-of-frame TCR alpha sharing in monozygotic twins than models estimated.

This clonotype was seen many times. Its antigen is unknown. V was clipped by 1 base and J by 9 bases; unmatched bases: 18. This CDR3 has 21 amino acids. Germline CDR1 reads MGHRA; CDR2 reads YSYEKL. Template switching, a step in the protocol, added a universal primer site, and cDNA carried unique molecular identifiers. TCRdb re-called the 5' RACE reads through MiXCR, storing one row per CDR3 protein. The data contain around 690,000 distinct CDR3 sequences, approximately 21% of them singletons. These data were likewise used in another study, on T cells expressing NK-cell markers.

The sequenced material came from PBMCs. The receptor comes from a young woman in good health. V and J are TRBV4-1 and TRBJ2-1; 16 bases are a match to TRBD2. The CDR3 DNA sequence: TGCGCCAGCAGCCAAGGCCGACGGGGACTAGCGGGAGGGCCCAACCTAAGTGAGCAGTTCTTC. Translated: CASSQGRRGLAGGPNLSEQFF.